The rows below give T cell receptor beta chains drawn from one sample of a study of T cell clones after liver transplantation. Only in-frame clones appear in the TCRdb table, and some are missing; sequencing was by immunoSEQ multiplex PCR. The sample holds approximately 26,000 clones, more than 65% seen once. This sample comprised CD4+ T cells from blood, obtained before liver transplant. Every receptor here comes from a human donor who received a liver transplant. CDR3s include the opening cysteine and the closing phenylalanine or tryptophan. A D gene is named only where the DNA matches it firmly. Rows may omit the clone size; those that give it use once, few, many or a size class.

-,TRBV19,-,TRBJ2-3,TGTGCCAGTAGGAGTCCAGCCACAGATACGCAGTATTTT,CASRSPATDTQYF
once,TRBV10-3,TRBD2,TRBJ2-1,TGTGCCATCCGGACTAGCGGGGGACACAATGAGCAGTTCTTC,CAIRTSGGHNEQFF
-,TRBV6-6,-,TRBJ1-5,TGTGCCAGCAGTTCAAGACAGTCCAATCAGCCCCAGCATTTT,CASSSRQSNQPQHF
-,TRBV11-2,-,TRBJ1-4,TGTGCCAGCAGCTTAGGGTGGGAAAGAACTAATGAAAAACTGTTTTTT,CASSLGWERTNEKLFF
-,TRBV28,-,TRBJ1-5,TGTGCCAGCAGAACCGACAGGAGACACAATCAGCCCCAGCATTTT,CASRTDRRHNQPQHF
-,TRBV6-5,-,TRBJ2-2,TGTGCCAGCAAGCAGGGAACGAACACCGGGGAGCTGTTTTTT,CASKQGTNTGELFF
-,TRBV15,TRBD1,TRBJ2-2,TGTGCCACCAGCAGAACCGGGACAGGCGCGACCGGGGAGCTGTTTTTT,CATSRTGTGATGELFF
few,TRBV11-2,-,TRBJ2-1,TGTGCCAGCAGCTTAGGCTTCGATGAGCAGTTCTTC,CASSLGFDEQFF
few,TRBV18,TRBD2,TRBJ2-3,TGTGCCAGCTCACCCCAAATGAGCGGGAGGATGGATACGCAGTATTTT,CASSPQMSGRMDTQYF
once,TRBV14,-,TRBJ2-1,TGTGCCAGCAGCCAAGCGAGATCCTTTATAGAGGAGCAGTTCTTC,CASSQARSFIEEQFF
-,TRBV14,-,TRBJ1-2,TGTGCCAGCAGCCAAAACAGCAACCACTATGGCTACACCTTC,CASSQNSNHYGYTF
-,TRBV7-9,TRBD2,TRBJ2-5,TGTGCCAGCAGCGACGGACTAGCGGGATTTGAGACCCAGTACTTC,CASSDGLAGFETQYF
-,TRBV13,TRBD2,TRBJ2-7,TGTGCCAGCAGTTTCGGTAGCGGGGGGGCCGGTCGCGAGCAGTACTTC,CASSFGSGGAGREQYF
-,TRBV4-2,-,TRBJ2-3,TGTGCCAGCAGCCAAGACAGGGGGAGGGTAGATACGCAGTATTTT,CASSQDRGRVDTQYF
-,TRBV14,TRBD2,TRBJ2-1,TGTGCCAGCAGCCAAGGTAGCGGGACTCGAAATGAGCAGTTCTTC,CASSQGSGTRNEQFF
-,TRBV4-2,-,TRBJ1-5,TGTGCCAGCAGCCAAGAGGAAGGGGAAGGAGATCAGCCCCAGCATTTT,CASSQEEGEGDQPQHF
-,TRBV10-2,-,TRBJ1-1,TGCGCCAGCAGTGATAACACTGAAGCTTTCTTT,CASSDNTEAFF
few,TRBV19,TRBD1,TRBJ1-1,TGTGCCAGTAGTAAGTTATTGGGACAGGTAGTGAACACTGAAGCTTTCTTT,CASSKLLGQVVNTEAFF
-,TRBV7-2,-,TRBJ1-2,TGTGCCAGCAGCCCCTTACGTGACGGTAACTATGGCTACACCTTC,CASSPLRDGNYGYTF
-,TRBV6-1,-,TRBJ1-5,TGTGCCAGCAGTGAAGCGCTTCGGCCGCGGGAGGGCAATCAGCCCCAGCATTTT,CASSEALRPREGNQPQHF
-,TRBV19,TRBD1,TRBJ1-2,TGTGCCAGTAGTATAGCGGTGGGACAGACGATTAACTATGGCTACACCTTC,CASSIAVGQTINYGYTF
once,TRBV20-1,-,TRBJ2-5,TGCAGTGCAGAGGCGGAAGAGACCCAGTACTTC,CSAEAEETQYF
-,TRBV18,-,TRBJ2-3,TGTGCCAGCTCACCCGGGACAGTGGGACTGGATACGCAGTATTTT,CASSPGTVGLDTQYF
-,TRBV15,-,TRBJ2-7,TGTGCCACCAGCATGGGACCGAGCGACGAGCAGTACTTC,CATSMGPSDEQYF
-,TRBV27,-,TRBJ2-4,TGTGCCAGCAGTTTTAGCGCCAAAAACATTCAGTACTTC,CASSFSAKNIQYF
-,TRBV28,-,TRBJ2-2,TGTGCCAGCAGTGCGACAGATGCGGGGACCGGGGAGCTGTTTTTT,CASSATDAGTGELFF
few,TRBV25-1,TRBD1,TRBJ1-6,TGTGCCAGCAGCCCCTCGGGACAGGGAAAGTCACCCCTCCACTTT,CASSPSGQGKSPLHF
-,TRBV30,-,TRBJ2-7,TGTGCCTGGACCCCCGGGGGAGTATACGAGCAGTACTTC,CAWTPGGVYEQYF
-,TRBV5-4,TRBD2,TRBJ2-2,TGTGCCAGCAGCTTTGAACTAGCGGGATCTAACACCGGGGAGCTGTTTTTT,CASSFELAGSNTGELFF
-,TRBV6-1,-,TRBJ2-7,TGTGCCAGCAGTGAAATCCTAGGGCCTACCTACGAGCAGTACTTC,CASSEILGPTYEQYF
-,TRBV5-6,-,TRBJ2-1,TGTGCCAGCAGCTTACGACAGGTCCTTGTGAATGAGCAGTTCTTC,CASSLRQVLVNEQFF
-,TRBV6-5,-,TRBJ2-2,TGTGCCAGCGCCGTTAAGTACAGAGGGACCGGGGAGCTGTTTTTT,CASAVKYRGTGELFF
once,TRBV4-2,TRBD1,TRBJ1-4,TGTGCCAGCAGCCAAGATCAGATTAACAGGGGACTTGCAACTAATGAAAAACTGTTTTTT,CASSQDQINRGLATNEKLFF
-,TRBV15,-,TRBJ2-5,TGTGCCACCAGCAGAGATCGGACCCAAGAGACCCAGTACTTC,CATSRDRTQETQYF
few,TRBV11-2,-,TRBJ2-1,TGTGCCAGCAGCTTAGAATCCGCCAATGAGCAGTTCTTC,CASSLESANEQFF
-,TRBV5-1,-,TRBJ2-2,TGCGCCAGCAGCTTGGGACTAGGAGGCGGGGAGCTGTTTTTT,CASSLGLGGGELFF
-,TRBV7-9,TRBD1,TRBJ2-5,TGTGCCAGCAGCCGCCCATCGGGACAGGGACAAGAGACCCAGTACTTC,CASSRPSGQGQETQYF
-,TRBV5-6,-,TRBJ2-5,TGTGCCAGCAGCTTGGACCGGGGGACGGGCCAAGAGACCCAGTACTTC,CASSLDRGTGQETQYF
-,TRBV6-6,-,TRBJ2-3,TGTGCCAGCAGTTACCAGGGTAGCACAGATACGCAGTATTTT,CASSYQGSTDTQYF
-,TRBV30,-,TRBJ2-7,TGTGCCTGGGGGGCATATGGGAGCGAGCAGTACTTC,CAWGAYGSEQYF
-,TRBV30,-,TRBJ1-1,TGTGCCTGGAGTGCCGGGCCTAGGGGTGCTTTCTTT,CAWSAGPRGAFF
-,TRBV6-8,-,TRBJ1-6,TGTGCCAGCAGTTATCGGGGTGCTGGTTCACCCCTCCACTTT,CASSYRGAGSPLHF
once,TRBV9,TRBD2,TRBJ2-1,TGTGCCAGCAGCGTAGGGGGGACTAGCGGCCCTAATGAGCAGTTCTTC,CASSVGGTSGPNEQFF
-,TRBV5-5,-,TRBJ1-2,TGTGCCAGCAGCTTGGACAGATATGGCTACACCTTC,CASSLDRYGYTF
-,TRBV5-1,-,TRBJ2-1,TGCGCCAGCAGCTTCGGCACGCTAGCGTCCAATGAGCAGTTCTTC,CASSFGTLASNEQFF
-,TRBV5-1,TRBD2,TRBJ2-5,TGCGCCAGCAGCACCTATAGCGGGGCTGAAGAGACCCAGTACTTC,CASSTYSGAEETQYF
-,TRBV5-1,-,TRBJ2-2,TGCGCCAGCAGCTTGGACACAGGGCCGAACACCGGGGAGCTGTTTTTT,CASSLDTGPNTGELFF
-,TRBV9,-,TRBJ2-5,TGTGCCAGCAGCGTAGCCCAGGGAGCCTCTGAGACCCAGTACTTC,CASSVAQGASETQYF
-,TRBV5-1,-,TRBJ2-2,TGCGCCAGCAGCTTGTCACAGAACACCGGGGAGCTGTTTTTT,CASSLSQNTGELFF
-,TRBV6-6,-,TRBJ1-2,TGTGCCAGCAGACGCGACCGAAACTATGGCTACACCTTC,CASRRDRNYGYTF
medium-sized,TRBV7-9,-,TRBJ1-2,TGTGCCAGCAGCCAGCAGGCAGGAGTGTATAACTATGGCTACACCTTC,CASSQQAGVYNYGYTF
few,TRBV6-1,TRBD1,TRBJ1-2,TGTGCCAGCACAGGGGGCTTTGGCTACACCTTC,CASTGGFGYTF
-,TRBV7-2,-,TRBJ2-4,TGTGCCAGCAGCTCAAAGATGAATAGGTCCATTCAGTACTTC,CASSSKMNRSIQYF
-,TRBV5-8,-,TRBJ1-1,TGTGCCAGCAGCGTCCAGGATCTTTTCGCTGAAGCTTTCTTT,CASSVQDLFAEAFF